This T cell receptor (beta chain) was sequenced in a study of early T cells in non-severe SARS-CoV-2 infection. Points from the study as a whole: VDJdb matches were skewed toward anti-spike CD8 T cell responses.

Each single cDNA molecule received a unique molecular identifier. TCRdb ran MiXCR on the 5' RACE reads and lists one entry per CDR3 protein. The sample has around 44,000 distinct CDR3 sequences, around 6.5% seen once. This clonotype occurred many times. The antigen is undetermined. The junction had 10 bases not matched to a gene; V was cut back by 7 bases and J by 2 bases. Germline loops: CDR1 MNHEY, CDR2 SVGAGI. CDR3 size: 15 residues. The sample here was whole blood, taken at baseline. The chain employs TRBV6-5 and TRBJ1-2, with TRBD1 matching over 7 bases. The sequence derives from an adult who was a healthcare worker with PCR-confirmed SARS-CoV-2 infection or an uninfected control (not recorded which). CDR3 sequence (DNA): TGTGCCAGCACCATGATCGGACAGGCGAACTATGGCTACACCTTC. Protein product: CASTMIGQANYGYTF.